The clone carrying this T cell receptor (beta chain) came up a few times. The antigen is undetermined. The sample carries other DNA sequences with the same CDR3. The data stem from a study of shared clonotypes between healthy human individuals. Study background: CD4 naive and CD4 memory each took three plates per donor, while CD8 naive took two and CD8 memory one. Overall study results and limits: Generation probabilities were higher for clonotypes shared across all four sorted-subset donors than for unshared ones. Genetic and exposure-history diversity was limited by the small donor number. The rarefaction results pointed to incomplete sorted-subset sequencing despite large depth.

Generated by immunoSEQ multiplex PCR, the TCRdb table keeps only in-frame clones and is missing some. The table shows over a million clones, with about 96% occurring only once. Germline lookup yields CDR1 SEHNR and CDR2 FQNEAQ (reference sequence). The CDR3 length is 11 residues. Trimming took off 3 bases at V and 7 bases at J, with 4 bases between the two ends. The sample comprised naive CD4+ T cells sorted from blood. The subset denotes: CD45RA+ positively selected. The genes are TRBV7-9 and TRBJ2-1; no reliable D call. This clonotype was sampled from a young man in good health. The CDR3 protein is CASSFSNEQFF. Written as DNA, the CDR3 is TGTGCCAGCAGCTTTTCAAATGAGCAGTTCTTC.